This T cell receptor beta chain was recovered during a study of cytomegalovirus exposure and HLA in healthy donors. Regarding the study as a whole: Later work associated roughly 15,000 TCR beta sequences with HLA alleles at 0.05 false discovery rate. Presence/absence analyses assumed roughly uniform sequencing depth across donors, which may not hold.

The PCR was carried out with 60 Vbeta primers and 13 Jbeta primers. In the original processing: Later reanalysis found 75 million to 95 million unique TCR beta chains, 9 million to 12 million of them shared. The table came from immunoSEQ multiplex PCR; TCRdb's copy has only in-frame clones and leaves some out. The DNA was the basis for D and trimming; V, J and clone size are from that table. The sample includes 100,000 or so clones, over 70% of them seen just once. Details on this clone: Its antigen is undetermined.

The CDR3 is 17 amino acids. J lost 2 bases, V lost 5 bases, and 13 bases had no gene match. Germline values: CDR1 SGHTA, CDR2 FQGTGA. The rearrangement links TRBV7-3 to TRBJ1-2; 8 nucleotides match TRBD1. The origin of this receptor is a man aged 40-50 years in good health and CMV-seronegative. Sequences were obtained from PBMCs. The CDR3 bases are TGTGCCAGCAGCCCCACGGGTGGGACAGGCCTGAACTATGGCTACACCTTC. As protein: CASSPTGGTGLNYGYTF.